The present entry profiles one T cell receptor (beta chain) with its context. What this receptor recognizes is not known. The record has no base qualities; no much larger clone is one base away. The sample belongs to a study of blood T cell repertoires in COVID-19 (TCRdb year 2020). With respect to the entire study: Samples covering the acute and convalescent phases of COVID-19 were provided by collaborators in the United States, Italy and Spain. The material from the prospective study consisted of cDNA or gDNA derived from T cells, B-cell-depleted T cells, or PBMCs. The dataset comprised deeply sampled blood TCRbeta repertoires from subjects exposed to, actively infected with, or recovered from COVID-19. The repertoires were released in a freely available public database intended as a resource for research on the immune response to SARS-CoV-2. Samples came from the ongoing ImmuneRACE study (first 160 participants) plus 1,254 subjects from 6 global collaborators. A de-identified subject ID, COVID-19 status, age in years and sex were almost always included in the sample metadata. Where available, HLA class I and class II types were obtained from metadata supplied by the sample provider rather than from assay-based typing. The paper as a whole reports these results and caveats: The quantity of clinical and demographic metadata differed by source and by participant and was supplied without curation.

The immunoSEQ Assay, a bias-controlled multiplex PCR, was used to amplify TCRbeta CDR3 regions from genomic DNA. As for the original processing: Nucleated cell counts per sample were estimated from amplification of reference gene primers within the assay. To quantify the absolute abundance of each unique TCRbeta CDR3 rearrangement, sequence reads were collapsed and filtered. For each sample, productive Simpson clonality was calculated as the square root of Simpson's diversity index across productive rearrangements. The source is immuneACCESS, and TCRdb retained only in-frame sequences with V and J called. Part of the clones is not carried over; for the studies checked, unresolved V genes explain less than half of this, and the remainder is unexplained. The V and J calls and clone size were taken over from that table, and D and trimming were inferred from the DNA. The sample includes a few hundred thousand clones, with about 86% observed a single time. Together, the top ten hold less than 8% of the sample.

Collaborating institutions collected whole blood in K2EDTA tubes following their own protocols. For TCRbeta analysis, collaborators shipped samples in one of three forms: frozen whole blood, isolated PBMCs, or DNA extracted from either of those sample types. This TCR derives from a man in his 60s with acute or convalescent COVID-19. The sample consisted of peripheral blood.

In nucleotide form, the sequence is TGTGCCAGCAGCAAGACAGGGTTGAGTGGTCAGCCCCAGCATTTT. It specifies CASSKTGLSGQPQHF. The chain uses TRBV5-6 and TRBJ1-5; TRBD1 lines up with 7 middle nucleotides. CDR3 length: 15 amino acids, cysteine to phenylalanine. Just CDR3 DNA is preserved here, 45 bases in frame from base 1. Looking up the germline V gene yields CDR1 SGHDT and CDR2 YYEEEE. The V end gives up 4 bases and the J end 6 bases, leaving 10 bases in the junction not matched to a gene.